Described below is a single T cell receptor (beta chain) sequence and its context. Its antigen remains unidentified. Germline V CDR1 and CDR2: SEHNR, FQNEAQ (reference sequence). Unmatched junction bases numbered 13, after V lost 5 bases and J lost 6 bases. This CDR3 spans 18 amino acids. Libraries were prepared by immunoSEQ multiplex PCR; TCRdb keeps only in-frame clonotypes and omits some of them. Of millions of clones listed, more than 80% are singletons. This entry is derived from a study of shared clonotypes between healthy human individuals. The donor cohort consisted entirely of Caucasian adults residing in Nashville, Tennessee. Naive CD45RA+ and memory CD45RA-negative subsets were split from CD4+ cells. Study observations and caveats: Across four donors, naive CD4 shared approximately 4.5%, naive CD8 about 3.2%, memory CD4 about 2.4%, memory CD8 over 0.3%. Clonotypes not shared had lower generation probabilities than those common to all four donors.

The V call is TRBV7-9, the J call TRBJ2-1; 13 nucleotides line up with TRBD2. The material sequenced was naive CD4+ T cells from PBMCs. Subset noted: CD45RA+ positively selected. The source is a man in his late teens or twenties in good health. Some clones in this sample may be carry-over from other donors' samples. CDR3 in DNA: TGTGCCAGCAGCGCAATAAGGGCGGGGACTAGCGGGACCAATGAGCAGTTCTTC. Its translation is CASSAIRAGTSGTNEQFF.